The 12 T cell receptor beta chains below come from one sample, sequenced in a study of control samples from healthy donors and cancer patients. The table came from immunoSEQ multiplex PCR; TCRdb's copy has only in-frame clones and leaves some out. The top ten hold roughly 7.8% of the sample, which has some 130,000 clones, roughly nine tenths seen once. Sequenced input: PBMCs. The source is a man aged 50 to 59 with head and neck cancer.

This chain joins TRBV5-4 and TRBJ2-1; TRBD2 is a possible D gene (5 bases). Germline V gene sequence: CDR1 SGHNT, CDR2 YYREEE (reference sequence). The CDR3 has 15 amino acids. V lost 2 bases and J 2 bases, leaving 11 bases between the germline ends. The CDR3 DNA is TGTGCCAGCAGCTTCCTAGCATCGGCCTACAATGAGCAGTTCTTC. It translates to CASSFLASAYNEQFF. The whole variable domain, filled in from reference TRBV5-4 and TRBJ2-1, reads ETGVTQSPTHLIKTRGQQVTLRCSSQSGHNTVSWYQQALGQGPQFIFQYYREEENGRGNFPPRFSGLQFPNYSSELNVNALELDDSALYLCASSFLASAYNEQFFGPGTRLTVL.

The chain links TRBV7-9 to TRBJ1-3, with unresolved D. In germline, CDR1 is SEHNR, CDR2 FQNEAQ (reference sequence). The V and J ends lost 6 bases and 3 bases respectively, with 9 bases between them. CDR3 length equals 13 residues. CDR3 nucleotide sequence: TGTGCCAGCAGGATGTTAGATGGAAACACCATATATTTT. This translates into CASRMLDGNTIYF. The full variable domain, in which reference TRBV7-9 and TRBJ1-3 provide the parts outside the CDR3, is DTGVSQNPRHKITKRGQNVTFRCDPISEHNRLYWYRQTLGQGPEFLTYFQNEAQLEKSRLLSDRFSAERPKGSFSTLEIQRTEQGDSAMYLCASRMLDGNTIYFGEGSWLTVV.

This rearrangement joins TRBV7-9 to TRBJ2-7; D gene uncertain. Germline CDR1 and CDR2: SEHNR and FQNEAQ (reference sequence). The CDR3 spans 13 residues. Trimming stripped 8 bases from V and 0 bases from J, with 11 bases between. CDR3 coding DNA: TGTGCCAGCCAGAACCGTCCCTCCTACGAGCAGTACTTC. Its translation: CASQNRPSYEQYF.

This clone was counted only a few times. The rearrangement links TRBV11-2 to TRBJ1-3; a weak D match, TRBD1 (6 bases). Between the trimmed V and J ends, which lost 7 bases and 3 bases, there was a span of 16 bases. The CDR3 is 15 amino acids. Germline assignment: CDR1 SGHAT and CDR2 FQNNGV. In DNA, the CDR3 is TGTGCCAGCACCCCGAGGGGGGCGTATGGAAACACCATATATTTT. Its protein is CASTPRGAYGNTIYF.

This chain joins TRBV29-1 and TRBJ2-5; possibly TRBD1 for D (6 bases). Per the germline V gene, CDR1 is SQVTM and CDR2 is ANQGSEA. The CDR3 is 12 residues long. The V and J ends lost 6 bases and 4 bases respectively, with 12 bases between them. The CDR3 DNA is TGCAGCGTCGATGGACAGTCAGAGACCCAGTACTTC. It yields the protein CSVDGQSETQYF.

V gene TRBV3-1 (or the pseudogene TRBV3-2) combines with J gene TRBJ1-1, with 9 nucleotides matching TRBD1. This CDR3 has 18 amino acids. Germline assignment: CDR1 LGHDT and CDR2 YNNKEL (reference sequence). The V gene end was trimmed by 4 bases and the J gene end by 5 bases; junction bases not matched to a gene: 17. As DNA, the CDR3 is TGTGCCAGCAGCCTCGGGGGCACAGGGGGCGCGGGTAGGACTGAAGCTTTCTTT. Its translation is CASSLGGTGGAGRTEAFF.

The chain is built from TRBV2 and TRBJ2-7, with a weak D call TRBD1 (6 bases). V was shortened by 3 bases and J by 6 bases, with 15 bases between the two germline ends. The germline gives CDR1 SNHLY, CDR2 FYNNEI. The CDR3 covers 14 residues. CDR3 bases: TGTGCCAGCAGTGAGGGCAGGGGAAGTAGCGAGCAGTACTTC. Translation: CASSEGRGSSEQYF.

This clone has just one count. V gene TRBV5-4 combines with J gene TRBJ2-5; tentatively, D is TRBD1 or TRBD2 (6 bases each). The CDR3 spans 14 residues. Trimming stripped 6 bases from V and 5 bases from J, with 17 bases between. Germline V gene lookup returns CDR1 SGHNT and CDR2 YYREEE (reference sequence). The CDR3 here is CASTDLGGWETQYF. The CDR3 DNA reads as TGTGCCAGCACCGACTTAGGGGGGTGGGAGACCCAGTACTTC.

The chain has TRBV27 and TRBJ1-2; D ambiguous. Germline assignment: CDR1 MNHEY and CDR2 SMNVEV (reference sequence). The germline V and J ends were trimmed by 3 bases and 2 bases, with 7 bases remaining between them. The CDR3 contains 13 residues. In DNA form, the CDR3 reads TGTGCCAGCAGTTTGATAGGGAACTATGGCTACACCTTC. Protein: CASSLIGNYGYTF.

V is TRBV6-5 and J is TRBJ1-1, with D perhaps TRBD1 (5 bases). CDR3 length equals 14 residues. V lost 5 bases and J lost 2, with 12 bases in between. Germline V gene data show CDR1 as MNHEY and CDR2 as SVGAGI. CDR3 loop: CASSLGGSNTEAFF. For the CDR3, the DNA is TGTGCCAGCAGTCTGGGGGGAAGCAACACTGAAGCTTTCTTT.

The chain couples TRBV9 to TRBJ2-1; D call uncertain. The CDR3 loop spans 11 amino acids. V was clipped by 0 bases and J by 8 bases, with 3 bases between them. The germline gives CDR1 SGDLS, CDR2 YYNGEE. The CDR3 region has the DNA TGTGCCAGCAGCGTAGGCGATGAGCAGTTCTTC. This codes for CASSVGDEQFF.

A few counts support this clone. The chain carries TRBV4-2 and TRBJ1-2; tentatively, D is TRBD1 (5 bases). Between the trimmed V and J ends, which lost 4 bases and 5 bases, there was a span of 20 bases. In germline, CDR1 is LGHNA, CDR2 YNFKEQ. This CDR3 is 16 amino acids long. In nucleotides, the CDR3 is TGTGCCAGCAGCCTTAGGGGTTTCGTGCAAAGTTATGGCTACACCTTC. Translation gives CASSLRGFVQSYGYTF.